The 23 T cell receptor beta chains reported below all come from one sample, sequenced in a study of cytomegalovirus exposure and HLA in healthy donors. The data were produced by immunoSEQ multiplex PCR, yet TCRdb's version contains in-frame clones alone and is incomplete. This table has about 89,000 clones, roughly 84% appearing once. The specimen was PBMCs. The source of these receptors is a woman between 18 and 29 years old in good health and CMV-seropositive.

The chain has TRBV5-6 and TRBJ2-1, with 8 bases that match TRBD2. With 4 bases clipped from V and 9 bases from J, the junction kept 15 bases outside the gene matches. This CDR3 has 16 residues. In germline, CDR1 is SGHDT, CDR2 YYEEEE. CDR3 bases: TGTGCCAGCAGCCCTCGAGAGGCGGGGGGCGGGGCTGAGCAGTTCTTC. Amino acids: CASSPREAGGGAEQFF.

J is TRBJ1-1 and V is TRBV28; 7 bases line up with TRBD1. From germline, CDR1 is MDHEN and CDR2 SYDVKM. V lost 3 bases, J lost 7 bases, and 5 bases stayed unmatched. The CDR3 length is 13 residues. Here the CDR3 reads CASSFPQGLEAFF. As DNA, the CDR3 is TGTGCCAGCAGTTTCCCACAGGGGCTTGAAGCTTTCTTT.

CDR3 nucleotides: TGCGCCAGCAGCCAAGAAGCGAGCTCTGGAAACACCATATATTTT. Its protein product is CASSQEASSGNTIYF. The V gene is TRBV4-1, the J gene TRBJ1-3; unclear D gene. V was shortened by 0 bases and J by 0 bases, with 6 bases between the two germline ends. The germline V gene encodes CDR1 MGHRA and CDR2 YSYEKL. There are 15 residues in the CDR3.

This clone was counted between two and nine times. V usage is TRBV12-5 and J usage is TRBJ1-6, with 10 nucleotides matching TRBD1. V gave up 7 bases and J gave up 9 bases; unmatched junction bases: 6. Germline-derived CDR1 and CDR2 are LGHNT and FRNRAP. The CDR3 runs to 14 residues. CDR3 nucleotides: TGTGCTAGTGCCGCCGGGACAGGGGCTTCACCCCTCCACTTT. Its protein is CASAAGTGASPLHF.

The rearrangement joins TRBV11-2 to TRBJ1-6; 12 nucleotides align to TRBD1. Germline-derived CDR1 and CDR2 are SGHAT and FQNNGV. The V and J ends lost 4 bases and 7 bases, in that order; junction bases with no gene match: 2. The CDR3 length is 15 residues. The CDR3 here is CASSWGTGGNSPLHF. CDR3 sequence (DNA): TGTGCCAGCAGCTGGGGGACAGGGGGCAATTCACCCCTCCACTTT.

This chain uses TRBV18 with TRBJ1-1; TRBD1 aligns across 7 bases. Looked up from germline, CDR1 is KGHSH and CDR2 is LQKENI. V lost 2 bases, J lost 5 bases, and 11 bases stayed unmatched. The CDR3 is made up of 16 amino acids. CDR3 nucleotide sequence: TGTGCCAGCTCACCAAGACAGGGATCGGTGGAGACTGAAGCTTTCTTT. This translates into CASSPRQGSVETEAFF. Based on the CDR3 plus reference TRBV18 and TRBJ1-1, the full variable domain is NAGVMQNPRHLVRRRGQEARLRCSPMKGHSHVYWYRQLPEEGLKFMVYLQKENIIDESGMPKERFSAEFPKEGPSILRIQQVVRGDSAAYFCASSPRQGSVETEAFFGQGTRLTVV.

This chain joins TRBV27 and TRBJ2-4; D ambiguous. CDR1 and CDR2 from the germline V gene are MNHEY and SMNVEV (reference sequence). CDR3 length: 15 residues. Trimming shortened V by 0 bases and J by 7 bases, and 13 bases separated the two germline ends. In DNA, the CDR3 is TGTGCCAGCAGTTTATCGATCGGTTCCGGGAACATTCAGTACTTC. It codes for CASSLSIGSGNIQYF.

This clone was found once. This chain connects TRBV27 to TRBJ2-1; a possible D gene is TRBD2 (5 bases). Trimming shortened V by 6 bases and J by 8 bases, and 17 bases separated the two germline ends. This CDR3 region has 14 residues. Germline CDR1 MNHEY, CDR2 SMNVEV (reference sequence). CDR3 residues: CASSLREGLDEQFF. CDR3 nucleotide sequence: TGTGCCAGCAGCCTTCGGGAAGGGTTGGATGAGCAGTTCTTC.

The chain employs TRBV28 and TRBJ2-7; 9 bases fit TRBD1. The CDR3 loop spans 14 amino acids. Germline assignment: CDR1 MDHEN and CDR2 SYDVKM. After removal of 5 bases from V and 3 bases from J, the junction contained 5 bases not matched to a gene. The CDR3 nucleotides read TGTGCCAGCAGTATCCACAGGGGGCACTACGAGCAGTACTTC. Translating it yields CASSIHRGHYEQYF.

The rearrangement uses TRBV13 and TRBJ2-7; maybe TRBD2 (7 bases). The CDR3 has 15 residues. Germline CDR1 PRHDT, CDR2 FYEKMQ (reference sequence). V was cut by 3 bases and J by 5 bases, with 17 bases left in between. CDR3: CASSFEGGSADEQYF. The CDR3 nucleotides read TGTGCCAGCAGCTTCGAGGGGGGGTCGGCAGACGAGCAGTACTTC.

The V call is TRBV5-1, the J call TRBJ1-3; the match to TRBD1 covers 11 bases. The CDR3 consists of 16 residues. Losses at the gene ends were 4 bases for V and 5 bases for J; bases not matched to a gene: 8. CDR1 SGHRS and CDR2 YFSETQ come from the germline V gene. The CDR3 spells CASSPGTGGTRNTIYF. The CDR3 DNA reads TGCGCCAGCAGCCCGGGGACAGGGGGTACAAGAAACACCATATATTTT.

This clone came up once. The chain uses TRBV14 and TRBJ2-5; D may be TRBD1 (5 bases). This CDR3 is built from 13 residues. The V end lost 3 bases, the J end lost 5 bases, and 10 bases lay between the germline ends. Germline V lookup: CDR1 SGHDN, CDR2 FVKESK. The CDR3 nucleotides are TGTGCCAGCAGCCACAGGGCGCGGGAGACCCAGTACTTC. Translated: CASSHRARETQYF.

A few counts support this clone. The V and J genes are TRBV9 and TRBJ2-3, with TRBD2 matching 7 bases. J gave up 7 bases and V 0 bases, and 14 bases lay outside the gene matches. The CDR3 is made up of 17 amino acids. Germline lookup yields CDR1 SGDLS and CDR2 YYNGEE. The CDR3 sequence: CASSVEARGGGGNTQYF. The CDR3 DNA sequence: TGTGCCAGCAGCGTAGAAGCCCGTGGCGGGGGTGGGAATACGCAGTATTTT.

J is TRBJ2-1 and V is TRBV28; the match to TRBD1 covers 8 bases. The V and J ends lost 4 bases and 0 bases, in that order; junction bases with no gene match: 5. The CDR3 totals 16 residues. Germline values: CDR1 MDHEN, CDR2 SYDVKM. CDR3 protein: CASSSRGQGSYNEQFF. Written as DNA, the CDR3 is TGTGCCAGCAGTTCCCGAGGACAGGGCTCCTACAATGAGCAGTTCTTC.

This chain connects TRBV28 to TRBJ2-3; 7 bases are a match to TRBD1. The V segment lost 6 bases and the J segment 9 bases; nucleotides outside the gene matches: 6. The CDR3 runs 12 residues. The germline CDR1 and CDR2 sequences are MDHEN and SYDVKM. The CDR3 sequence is CASSDRVNTQYF. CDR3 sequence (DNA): TGTGCCAGCAGCGACAGGGTTAACACGCAGTATTTT.

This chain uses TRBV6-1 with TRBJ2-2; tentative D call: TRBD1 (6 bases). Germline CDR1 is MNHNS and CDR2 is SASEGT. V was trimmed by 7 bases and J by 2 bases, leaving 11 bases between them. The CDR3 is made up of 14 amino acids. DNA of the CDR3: TGTGCCAGCATCCAGGGGAGTAACACCGGGGAGCTGTTTTTT. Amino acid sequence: CASIQGSNTGELFF.

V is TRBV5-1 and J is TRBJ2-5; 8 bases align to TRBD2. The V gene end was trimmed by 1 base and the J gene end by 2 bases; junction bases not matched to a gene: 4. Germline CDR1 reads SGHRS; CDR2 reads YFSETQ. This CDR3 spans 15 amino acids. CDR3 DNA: TGCGCCAGCAGCTTGTGGCGGGGGGTTCAAGAGACCCAGTACTTC. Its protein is CASSLWRGVQETQYF.

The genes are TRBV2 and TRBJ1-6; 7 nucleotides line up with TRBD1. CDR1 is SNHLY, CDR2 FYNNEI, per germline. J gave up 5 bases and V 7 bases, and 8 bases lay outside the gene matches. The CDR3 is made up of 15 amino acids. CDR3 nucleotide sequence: TGTGCCAGCAACAGACAGGGAGAGAATAATTCACCCCTCCACTTT. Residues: CASNRQGENNSPLHF.

CDR3 loop: CASSPSTGYTGELFF. The CDR3 bases are TGTGCCAGCAGCCCGTCCACAGGTTACACCGGGGAGCTGTTTTTT. The chain has TRBV7-9 and TRBJ2-2; the D gene is possibly TRBD1 (5 bases). The CDR3 sequence is 15 residues long. V gave up 5 bases and J gave up 3 bases, with 13 bases separating them. Germline assignment: CDR1 SEHNR and CDR2 FQNEAQ (reference sequence).

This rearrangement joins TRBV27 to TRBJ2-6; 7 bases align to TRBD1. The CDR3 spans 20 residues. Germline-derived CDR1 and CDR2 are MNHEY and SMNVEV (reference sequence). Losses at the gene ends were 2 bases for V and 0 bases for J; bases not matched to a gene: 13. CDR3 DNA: TGTGCCAGCAGTTTAAGGTCGCGGACAGGTGGGAACTCTGGGGCCAACGTCCTGACTTTC. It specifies CASSLRSRTGGNSGANVLTF.

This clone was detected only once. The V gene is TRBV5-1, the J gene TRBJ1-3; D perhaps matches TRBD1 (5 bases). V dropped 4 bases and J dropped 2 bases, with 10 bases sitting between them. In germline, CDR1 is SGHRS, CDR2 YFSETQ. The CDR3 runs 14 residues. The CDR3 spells CASSGQGAGNTIYF. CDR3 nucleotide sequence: TGCGCCAGCAGCGGGCAGGGTGCTGGAAACACCATATATTTT. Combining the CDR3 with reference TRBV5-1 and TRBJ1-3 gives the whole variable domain KAGVTQTPRYLIKTRGQQVTLSCSPISGHRSVSWYQQTPGQGLQFLFEYFSETQRNKGNFPGRFSGRQFSNSRSEMNVSTLELGDSALYLCASSGQGAGNTIYFGEGSWLTVV.

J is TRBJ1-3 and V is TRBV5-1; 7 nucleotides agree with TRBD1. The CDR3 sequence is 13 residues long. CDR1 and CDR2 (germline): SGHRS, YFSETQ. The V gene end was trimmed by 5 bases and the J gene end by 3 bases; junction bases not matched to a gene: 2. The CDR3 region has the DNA TGCGCCAGCAGTGGGACAGATGGAAACACCATATATTTT. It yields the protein CASSGTDGNTIYF.

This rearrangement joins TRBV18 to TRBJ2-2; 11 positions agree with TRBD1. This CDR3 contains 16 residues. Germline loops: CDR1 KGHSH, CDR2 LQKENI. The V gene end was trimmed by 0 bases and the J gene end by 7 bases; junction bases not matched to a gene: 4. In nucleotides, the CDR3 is TGTGCCAGCTCACCACCGGGACAGGGGGTGTACGGGGAGCTGTTTTTT. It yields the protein CASSPPGQGVYGELFF.